The 17 T cell receptor beta chains below were found in one sample sequenced in a study of cytomegalovirus exposure and HLA in healthy donors. A multiplex PCR was run with 60 Vbeta primers and 13 Jbeta primers. Using immunoSEQ multiplex PCR, the repertoire was profiled, and TCRdb retains in-frame clones only, with some absent. Seen here are roughly 120,000 clones, roughly 15% observed once, and the top ten hold 1.5% to 2%. Sequenced sample: PBMCs. The receptors were sampled from a woman aged 18-29 years in good health and CMV-seronegative.

This clone occurred a few times. The rearrangement links TRBV5-1 to TRBJ2-3; 16 bases align to TRBD2. CDR1 and CDR2 (germline): SGHRS, YFSETQ. The CDR3 runs 18 residues. V shed 3 bases, J shed 2 bases, and the junction held 6 bases outside the gene matches. CDR3 nucleotide sequence: TGCGCCAGCAGCTCGGGACTAGCGGGGGGGCCCTCCACAGATACGCAGTATTTT. Encoded protein: CASSSGLAGGPSTDTQYF.

The genes are TRBV2 and TRBJ2-5, with D unresolved. The germline V gene has CDR1 SNHLY and CDR2 FYNNEI. The CDR3 has 11 amino acids. V was clipped by 10 bases and J by 5 bases, with 11 bases between them. The CDR3 reads CAIGTGETQYF. CDR3 in DNA: TGTGCCATAGGAACCGGGGAGACCCAGTACTTC.

This sequence joins TRBV2 and TRBJ1-5, with D perhaps TRBD1 (5 bases). Trimming took 4 bases from V and 3 from J, leaving 16 bases between them. The germline gives CDR1 SNHLY, CDR2 FYNNEI. This CDR3 contains 16 residues. The CDR3 nucleotides are TGTGCCAGCAGTGCTACAGGTGGTCGGATCAATCAGCCCCAGCATTTT. Protein: CASSATGGRINQPQHF.

This clone was seen a few times. The V gene is TRBV30, the J gene TRBJ1-6; D unclear. V was cut by 3 bases and J by 0 bases, with 12 bases left in between. CDR1 and CDR2 (germline): GTSNPN, SVGIG (reference sequence). This CDR3 region has 16 residues. CDR3: CAWSTGGVSYNSPLHF. The CDR3 nucleotides read TGTGCCTGGAGCACCGGCGGAGTCTCCTATAATTCACCCCTCCACTTT.

This chain uses TRBV9 with TRBJ1-1; D call uncertain. V lost 3 bases and J lost 4, with 10 bases in between. CDR1 SGDLS and CDR2 YYNGEE come from the germline V gene. The CDR3 loop spans 13 amino acids. Here the CDR3 reads CASSAAERTEAFF. DNA for the CDR3: TGTGCCAGCAGCGCTGCGGAGCGCACTGAAGCTTTCTTT. Full variable domain (outside the CDR3, taken from reference TRBV9 and TRBJ1-1): DSGVTQTPKHLITATGQRVTLRCSPRSGDLSVYWYQQSLDQGLQFLIQYYNGEERAKGNILERFSAQQFPDLHSELNLSSLELGDSALYFCASSAAERTEAFFGQGTRLTVV.

In this sample, this clone turned up a few times. The chain combines TRBV6-5 with TRBJ1-3, with TRBD1 as a possible D gene (6 bases). V was cut by 0 bases and J by 3 bases, with 9 bases left in between. CDR1 and CDR2 (germline): MNHEY, SVGAGI. The CDR3 is 15 amino acids. CDR3 amino acids: CASSYSGQHGNTIYF. CDR3 bases: TGTGCCAGCAGTTACTCCGGACAGCATGGAAACACCATATATTTT.

The J gene is TRBJ1-6, the V gene TRBV30; D unresolved. Looked up from germline, CDR1 is GTSNPN and CDR2 is SVGIG (reference sequence). This CDR3 has 13 amino acids. The V end was cut by 5 bases, the J end by 5 bases, with 10 bases between. CDR3 amino acids: CAWSGQHNSPLHF. DNA for the CDR3: TGTGCCTGGTCTGGGCAGCATAATTCACCCCTCCACTTT.

V and J are TRBV5-1 and TRBJ2-1, with TRBD2 matching 10 bases. CDR3 size: 15 residues. Germline V gene lookup returns CDR1 SGHRS and CDR2 YFSETQ. J gave up 6 bases and V 2 bases, and 5 bases lay outside the gene matches. The CDR3, as DNA: TGCGCCAGCAGCTTCTCTCTAGCGGGAGCCAATGAGCAGTTCTTC. Protein: CASSFSLAGANEQFF.

A few counts support this clone. The chain combines TRBV5-6 with TRBJ1-5; a weak D match, TRBD1 (6 bases). This CDR3 comprises 15 residues. Trimming removed 3 bases at V and 1 base at J, with 11 bases between. Looked up from germline, CDR1 is SGHDT and CDR2 is YYEEEE. The CDR3 is CASSYTGQSNQPQHF. The CDR3 nucleotides read TGTGCCAGCAGCTACACTGGACAGAGCAATCAGCCCCAGCATTTT.

This clone was found a few times. V gene TRBV5-1 combines with J gene TRBJ1-1; TRBD1 matches 8 bases. Per the germline V gene, CDR1 is SGHRS and CDR2 is YFSETQ. The V and J ends lost 4 bases and 5 bases, in that order; junction bases with no gene match: 7. The CDR3 is made up of 14 amino acids. The CDR3 reads CASSTGQGLTEAFF. The CDR3 DNA sequence: TGCGCCAGCAGCACCGGACAGGGCCTGACTGAAGCTTTCTTT. The full variable domain, with the rest looked up from reference TRBV5-1 and TRBJ1-1, is KAGVTQTPRYLIKTRGQQVTLSCSPISGHRSVSWYQQTPGQGLQFLFEYFSETQRNKGNFPGRFSGRQFSNSRSEMNVSTLELGDSALYLCASSTGQGLTEAFFGQGTRLTVV.

The rearrangement uses TRBV18 and TRBJ2-3; D may be TRBD2 (7 bases). The CDR3 length is 15 residues. From germline, CDR1 is KGHSH and CDR2 LQKENI. V shed 2 bases and J shed 7 bases, with 16 bases lying between them. The chain's CDR3 is CASSPGRGGANTQYF. CDR3 nucleotides: TGTGCCAGCTCACCAGGAAGAGGGGGGGCCAATACGCAGTATTTT.

This clone has just a few counts. The V gene is TRBV7-2, the J gene TRBJ1-1; 7 bases match TRBD1. The CDR3 spans 17 residues. The germline V gene has CDR1 SGHTA and CDR2 FQGNSA. V gave up 2 bases and J gave up 1 base; unmatched junction bases: 10. In nucleotides, the CDR3 is TGTGCCAGCAGCTTATCAGCTCAGGGACAGACGAACACTGAAGCTTTCTTT. Amino acid sequence: CASSLSAQGQTNTEAFF.

The genes are TRBV18 and TRBJ1-1, with 7 bases aligning to TRBD1. V was pared by 6 bases and J by 2 bases, with 9 bases of the junction left unmatched. The CDR3 is 15 residues long. Germline V gene lookup returns CDR1 KGHSH and CDR2 LQKENI. CDR3: CASSAYTGVNTEAFF. CDR3 DNA: TGTGCCAGCTCCGCTTATACAGGGGTTAACACTGAAGCTTTCTTT.

V is TRBV18 and J is TRBJ1-5; D unclear. This CDR3 spans 15 amino acids. V was trimmed by 1 base and J by 8 bases, leaving 15 bases between them. Germline V CDR1 and CDR2: KGHSH, LQKENI. CDR3 amino acids: CASSPRYPTLEPQHF. The CDR3, as DNA: TGTGCCAGCTCACCACGGTACCCTACTTTGGAGCCCCAGCATTTT.

This clone was detected a few times. This chain uses TRBV7-2 with TRBJ2-3, with D possibly being TRBD1 (6 bases). The CDR3 length is 17 residues. V gave up 1 base and J gave up 1 base, with 15 bases separating them. Germline assignment: CDR1 SGHTA and CDR2 FQGNSA. DNA of the CDR3: TGTGCCAGCAGCTTAGGCGGCTGGGGGCGGGGCACAGATACGCAGTATTTT. Protein product: CASSLGGWGRGTDTQYF.

The chain uses TRBV7-2 and TRBJ2-5; D remains ambiguous. In germline, CDR1 is SGHTA, CDR2 FQGNSA. The CDR3 has 13 amino acids. V dropped 0 bases and J dropped 1 base, with 3 bases sitting between them. The CDR3 protein is CASSLASQETQYF. The CDR3 bases are TGTGCCAGCAGCTTAGCCAGCCAAGAGACCCAGTACTTC.

The V and J genes are TRBV2 and TRBJ1-2; D is unresolved. This CDR3 comprises 11 residues. CDR1 SNHLY and CDR2 FYNNEI come from the germline V gene. V gave up 5 bases and J gave up 5 bases, with 6 bases separating them. CDR3 DNA: TGTGCCAGCAGTTCTGAGTATGGCTACACCTTC. It encodes CASSSEYGYTF.